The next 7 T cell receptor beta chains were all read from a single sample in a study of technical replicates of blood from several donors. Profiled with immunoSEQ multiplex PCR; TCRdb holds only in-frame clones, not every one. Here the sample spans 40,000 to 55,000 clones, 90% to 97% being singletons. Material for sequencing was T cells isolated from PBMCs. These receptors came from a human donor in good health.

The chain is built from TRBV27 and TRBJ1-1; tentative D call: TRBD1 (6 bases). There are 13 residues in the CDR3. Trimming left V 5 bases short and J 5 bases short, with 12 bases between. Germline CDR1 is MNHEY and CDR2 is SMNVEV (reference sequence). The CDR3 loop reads CASSPGHGTEAFF. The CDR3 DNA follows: TGTGCCAGCAGTCCGGGACATGGTACTGAAGCTTTCTTT.

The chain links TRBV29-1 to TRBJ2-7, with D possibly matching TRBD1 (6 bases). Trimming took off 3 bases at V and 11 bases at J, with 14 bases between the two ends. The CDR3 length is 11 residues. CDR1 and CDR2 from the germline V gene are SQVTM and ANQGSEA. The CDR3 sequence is CSVESRDIEYF. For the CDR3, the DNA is TGCAGCGTTGAGTCCCGGGACATAGAGTACTTC.

CDR3 sequence reads: CASSQVPYQGGSEPQHF. DNA for the CDR3: TGCGCCAGCAGCCAAGTCCCCTACCAGGGAGGATCAGAGCCCCAGCATTTT. The gene calls are TRBV4-3 and TRBJ1-5, with TRBD1 as a possible D gene (5 bases). The V end lost 1 base, the J end lost 8 bases, and 21 bases lay between the germline ends. The CDR3 sequence is 17 residues long. Germline-derived CDR1 and CDR2 are LGHNA and YSLEER.

CDR3 sequence: CAWASGYNEQFF. The CDR3 bases are TGTGCCTGGGCTAGCGGGTACAATGAGCAGTTCTTC. V usage is TRBV30 and J usage is TRBJ2-1, with 8 bases identical to TRBD2. J was trimmed by 4 bases and V by 5 bases; bases with no gene match: 1. The CDR3 spans 12 residues. CDR1 and CDR2 from the germline V gene are GTSNPN and SVGIG (reference sequence).

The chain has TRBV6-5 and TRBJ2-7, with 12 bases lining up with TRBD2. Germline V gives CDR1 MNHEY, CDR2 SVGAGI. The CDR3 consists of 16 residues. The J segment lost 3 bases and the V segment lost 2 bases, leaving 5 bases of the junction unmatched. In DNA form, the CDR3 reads TGTGCCAGCAGTTACGGAACTAGCGGGAGGTACTACGAGCAGTACTTC. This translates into CASSYGTSGRYYEQYF.

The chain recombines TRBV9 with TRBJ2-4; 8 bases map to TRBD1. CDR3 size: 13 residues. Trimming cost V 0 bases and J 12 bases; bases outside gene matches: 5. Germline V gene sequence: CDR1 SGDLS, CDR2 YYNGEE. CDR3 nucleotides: TGTGCCAGCAGCGTAGCCATAGGGACAGGTCAGTACTTC. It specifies CASSVAIGTGQYF.

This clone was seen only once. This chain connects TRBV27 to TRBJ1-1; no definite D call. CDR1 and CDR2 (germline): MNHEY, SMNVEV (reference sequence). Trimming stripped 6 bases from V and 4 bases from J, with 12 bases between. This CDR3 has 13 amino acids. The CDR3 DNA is TGTGCCAGCAGCTTCCGAGCGGGCACTGAAGCTTTCTTT. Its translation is CASSFRAGTEAFF.